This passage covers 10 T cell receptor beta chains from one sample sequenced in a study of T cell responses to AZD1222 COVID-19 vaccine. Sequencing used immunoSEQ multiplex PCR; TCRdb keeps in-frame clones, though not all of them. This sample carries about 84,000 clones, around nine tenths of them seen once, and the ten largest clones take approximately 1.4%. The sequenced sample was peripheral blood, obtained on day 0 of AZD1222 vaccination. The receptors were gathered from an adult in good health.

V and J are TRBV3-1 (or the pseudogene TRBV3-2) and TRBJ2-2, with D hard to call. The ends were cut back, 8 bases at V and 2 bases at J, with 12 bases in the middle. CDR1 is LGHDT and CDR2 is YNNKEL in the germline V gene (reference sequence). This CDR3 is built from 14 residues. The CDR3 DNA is TGTGCCAGCGTAGGCGGCACTAACACCGGGGAGCTGTTTTTT. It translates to CASVGGTNTGELFF.

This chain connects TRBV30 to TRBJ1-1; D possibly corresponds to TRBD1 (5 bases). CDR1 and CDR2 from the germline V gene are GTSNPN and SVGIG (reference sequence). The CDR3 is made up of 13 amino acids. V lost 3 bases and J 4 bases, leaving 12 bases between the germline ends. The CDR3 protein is CAWRDQGVTEAFF. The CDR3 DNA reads TGTGCCTGGAGAGACCAGGGAGTCACTGAAGCTTTCTTT.

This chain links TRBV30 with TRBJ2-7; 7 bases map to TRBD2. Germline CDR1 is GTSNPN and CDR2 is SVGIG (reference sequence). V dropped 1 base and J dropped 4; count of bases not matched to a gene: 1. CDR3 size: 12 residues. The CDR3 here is CAWSGGGYEQYF. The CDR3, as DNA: TGTGCCTGGAGTGGCGGGGGTTACGAGCAGTACTTC.

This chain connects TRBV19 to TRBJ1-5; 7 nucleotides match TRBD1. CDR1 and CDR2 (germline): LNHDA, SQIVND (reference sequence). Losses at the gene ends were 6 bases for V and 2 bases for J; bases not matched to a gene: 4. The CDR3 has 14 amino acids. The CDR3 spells CASSQTGGNQPQHF. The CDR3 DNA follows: TGTGCCAGTAGCCAAACAGGGGGCAATCAGCCCCAGCATTTT.

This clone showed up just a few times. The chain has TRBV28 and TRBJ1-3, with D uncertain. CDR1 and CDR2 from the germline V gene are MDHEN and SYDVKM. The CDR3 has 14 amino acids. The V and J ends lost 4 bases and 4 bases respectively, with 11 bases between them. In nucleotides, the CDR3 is TGTGCCAGCAGTTCCCAGGTCCTGGGAAACACCATATATTTT. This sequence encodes CASSSQVLGNTIYF.

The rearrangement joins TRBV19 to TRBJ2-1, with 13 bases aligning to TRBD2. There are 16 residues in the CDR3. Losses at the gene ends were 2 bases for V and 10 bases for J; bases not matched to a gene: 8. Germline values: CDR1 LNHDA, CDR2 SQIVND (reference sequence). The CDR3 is CASSIWTSGSKDEQFF. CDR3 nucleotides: TGTGCCAGTAGTATATGGACTAGCGGGAGTAAGGACGAGCAGTTCTTC.

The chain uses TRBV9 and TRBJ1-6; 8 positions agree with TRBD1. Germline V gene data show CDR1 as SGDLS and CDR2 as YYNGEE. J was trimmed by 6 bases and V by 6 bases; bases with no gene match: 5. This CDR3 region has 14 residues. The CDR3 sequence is CASTTGGTNSPLHF. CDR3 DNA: TGTGCCAGCACTACAGGGGGAACTAATTCACCCCTCCACTTT.

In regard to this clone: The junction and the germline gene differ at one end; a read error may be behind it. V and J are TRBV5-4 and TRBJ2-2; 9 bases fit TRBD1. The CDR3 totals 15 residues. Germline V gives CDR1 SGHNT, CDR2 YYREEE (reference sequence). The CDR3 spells CASSPGQGNAGELFF. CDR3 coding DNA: TGTGCCAGCAGCCCCGGACAGGGGAACGCCGGGGAGCTGTTTTTT.

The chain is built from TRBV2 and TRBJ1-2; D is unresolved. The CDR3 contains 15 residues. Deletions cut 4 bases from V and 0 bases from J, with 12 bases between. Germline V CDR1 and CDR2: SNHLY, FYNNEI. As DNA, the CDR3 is TGTGCCAGCAGTGCTGACAAGCCCACTAACTATGGCTACACCTTC. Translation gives CASSADKPTNYGYTF.

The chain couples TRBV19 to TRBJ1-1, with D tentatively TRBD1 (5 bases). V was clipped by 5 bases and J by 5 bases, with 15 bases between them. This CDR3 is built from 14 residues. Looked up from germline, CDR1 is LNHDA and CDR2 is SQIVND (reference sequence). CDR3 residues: CASSYGGRGTEAFF. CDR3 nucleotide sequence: TGTGCCAGTAGTTACGGGGGACGGGGGACTGAAGCTTTCTTT.